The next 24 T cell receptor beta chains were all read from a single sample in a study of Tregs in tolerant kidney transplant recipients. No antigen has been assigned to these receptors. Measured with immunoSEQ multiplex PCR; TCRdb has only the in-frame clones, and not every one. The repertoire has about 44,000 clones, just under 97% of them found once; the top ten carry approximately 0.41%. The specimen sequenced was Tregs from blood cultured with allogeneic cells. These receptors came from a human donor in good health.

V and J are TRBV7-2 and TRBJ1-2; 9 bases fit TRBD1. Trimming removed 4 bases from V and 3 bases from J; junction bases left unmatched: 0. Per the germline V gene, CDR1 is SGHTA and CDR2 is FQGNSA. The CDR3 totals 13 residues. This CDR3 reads CASSWDRDYGYTF. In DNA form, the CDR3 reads TGTGCCAGCAGCTGGGACAGGGACTATGGCTACACCTTC.

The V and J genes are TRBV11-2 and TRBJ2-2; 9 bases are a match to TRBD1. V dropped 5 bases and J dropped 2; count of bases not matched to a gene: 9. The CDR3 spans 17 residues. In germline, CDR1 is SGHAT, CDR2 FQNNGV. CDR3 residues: CASSPGQGSINTGELFF. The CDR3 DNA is TGTGCCAGCAGCCCGGGACAGGGATCGATAAACACCGGGGAGCTGTTTTTT. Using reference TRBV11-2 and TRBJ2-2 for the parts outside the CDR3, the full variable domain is EAGVAQSPRYKIIEKRQSVAFWCNPISGHATLYWYQQILGQGPKLLIQFQNNGVVDDSQLPKDRFSAERLKGVDSTLKIQPAKLEDSAVYLCASSPGQGSINTGELFFGEGSRLTVL.

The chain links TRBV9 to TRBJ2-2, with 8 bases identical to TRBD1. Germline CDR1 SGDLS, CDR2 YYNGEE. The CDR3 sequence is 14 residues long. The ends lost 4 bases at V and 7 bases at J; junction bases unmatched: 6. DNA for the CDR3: TGTGCCAGCAGCCACAGGACAGGGATCGGGGAGCTGTTTTTT. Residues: CASSHRTGIGELFF.

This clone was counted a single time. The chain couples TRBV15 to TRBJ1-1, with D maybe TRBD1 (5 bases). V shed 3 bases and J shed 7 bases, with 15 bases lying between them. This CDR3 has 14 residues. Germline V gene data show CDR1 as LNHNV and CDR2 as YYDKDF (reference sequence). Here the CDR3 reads CATSSRQRIFEAFF. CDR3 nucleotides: TGTGCCACCAGCAGCAGACAGCGGATTTTTGAAGCTTTCTTT.

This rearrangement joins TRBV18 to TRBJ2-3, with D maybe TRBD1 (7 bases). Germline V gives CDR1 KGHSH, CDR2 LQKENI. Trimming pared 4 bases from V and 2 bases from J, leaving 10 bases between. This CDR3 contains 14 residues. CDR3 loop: CASSRRGLTDTQYF. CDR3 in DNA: TGTGCCAGCTCACGGAGGGGGCTCACAGATACGCAGTATTTT.

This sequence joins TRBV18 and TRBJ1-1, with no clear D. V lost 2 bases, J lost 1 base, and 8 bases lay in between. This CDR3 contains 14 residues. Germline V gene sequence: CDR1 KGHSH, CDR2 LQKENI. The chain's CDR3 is CASSPTDGNTEAFF. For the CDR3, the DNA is TGTGCCAGCTCACCAACGGACGGGAACACTGAAGCTTTCTTT.

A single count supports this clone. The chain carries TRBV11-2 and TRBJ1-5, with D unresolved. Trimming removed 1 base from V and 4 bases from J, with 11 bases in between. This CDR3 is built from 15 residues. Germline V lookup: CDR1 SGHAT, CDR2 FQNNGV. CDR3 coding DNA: TGTGCCAGCAGCTTAGCCCTTGGGGAGAATCAGCCCCAGCATTTT. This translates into CASSLALGENQPQHF.

The CDR3 sequence: CASSEGVATAGTQYF. The CDR3 coding sequence is TGTGCCAGCAGTGAAGGGGTCGCTACAGCGGGTACGCAGTATTTT. The gene calls are TRBV6-1 and TRBJ2-3; D might be TRBD2 (6 bases). Germline-derived CDR1 and CDR2 are MNHNS and SASEGT. The CDR3 runs to 15 residues. V lost 1 base and J lost 8, with 16 bases in between.

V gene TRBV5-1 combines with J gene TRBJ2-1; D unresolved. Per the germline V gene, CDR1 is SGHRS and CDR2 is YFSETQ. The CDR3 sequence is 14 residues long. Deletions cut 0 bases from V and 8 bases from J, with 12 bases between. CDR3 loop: CASSLGTDWYEQFF. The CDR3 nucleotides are TGCGCCAGCAGCTTGGGTACAGATTGGTATGAGCAGTTCTTC.

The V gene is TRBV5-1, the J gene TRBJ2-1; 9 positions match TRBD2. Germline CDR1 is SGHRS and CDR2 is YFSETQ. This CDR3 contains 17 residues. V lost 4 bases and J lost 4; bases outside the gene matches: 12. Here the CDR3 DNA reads TGCGCCAGCAGCGGAGGGACTAGCTTATCGCTTTACAATGAGCAGTTCTTC. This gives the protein CASSGGTSLSLYNEQFF.

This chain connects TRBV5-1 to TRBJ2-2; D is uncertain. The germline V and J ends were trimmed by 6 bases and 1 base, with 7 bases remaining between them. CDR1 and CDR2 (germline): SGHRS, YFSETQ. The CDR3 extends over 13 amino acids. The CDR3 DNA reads TGCGCCAGCACCCAGAGGAACACCGGGGAGCTGTTTTTT. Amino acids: CASTQRNTGELFF.

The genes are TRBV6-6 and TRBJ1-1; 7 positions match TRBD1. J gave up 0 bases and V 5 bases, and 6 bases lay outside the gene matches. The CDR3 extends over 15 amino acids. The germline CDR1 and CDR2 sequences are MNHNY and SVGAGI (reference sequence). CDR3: CASSSPGTVNTEAFF. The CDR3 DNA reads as TGTGCCAGCAGTAGCCCCGGGACAGTGAACACTGAAGCTTTCTTT.

The CDR3 region is CASSLRDRSNGYTF. The CDR3 DNA reads TGTGCCAGTAGTCTAAGGGACAGGTCGAATGGCTACACCTTC. The chain links TRBV19 to TRBJ1-2, with TRBD1 matching over 8 bases. The V gene end was trimmed by 5 bases and the J gene end by 6 bases; junction bases not matched to a gene: 8. The length of the CDR3 is 14 residues. Per germline, CDR1 LNHDA and CDR2 SQIVND (reference sequence).

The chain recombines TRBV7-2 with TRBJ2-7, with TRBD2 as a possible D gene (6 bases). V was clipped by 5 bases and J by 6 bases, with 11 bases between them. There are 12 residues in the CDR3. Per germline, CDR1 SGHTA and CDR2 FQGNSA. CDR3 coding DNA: TGTGCCAGCAGCCCACATAGCGGCGAGCAGTACTTC. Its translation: CASSPHSGEQYF.

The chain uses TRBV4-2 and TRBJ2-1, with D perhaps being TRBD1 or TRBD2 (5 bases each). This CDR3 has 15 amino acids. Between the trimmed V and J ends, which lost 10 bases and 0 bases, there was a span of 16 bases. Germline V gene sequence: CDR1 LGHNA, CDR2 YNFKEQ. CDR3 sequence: CATTREGNSYNEQFF. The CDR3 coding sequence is TGTGCCACCACTAGAGAGGGGAACTCCTACAATGAGCAGTTCTTC.

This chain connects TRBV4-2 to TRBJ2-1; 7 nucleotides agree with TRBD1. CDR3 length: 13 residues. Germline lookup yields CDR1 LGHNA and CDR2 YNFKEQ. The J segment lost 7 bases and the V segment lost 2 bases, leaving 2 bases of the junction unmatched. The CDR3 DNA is TGTGCCAGCAGCCAAACAGGGGTAAATGAGCAGTTCTTC. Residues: CASSQTGVNEQFF.

CDR3 coding DNA: TGTGCCAGCAGCTTAGGGCAGGGCACTGAAGCTTTCTTT. It is translated as CASSLGQGTEAFF. The V gene is TRBV7-7, the J gene TRBJ1-1; maybe TRBD1 (5 bases). This CDR3 region has 13 residues. CDR1 is SSHAT and CDR2 is FNYEAQ in the germline V gene (reference sequence). The germline V and J ends were trimmed by 1 base and 4 bases, with 7 bases remaining between them.

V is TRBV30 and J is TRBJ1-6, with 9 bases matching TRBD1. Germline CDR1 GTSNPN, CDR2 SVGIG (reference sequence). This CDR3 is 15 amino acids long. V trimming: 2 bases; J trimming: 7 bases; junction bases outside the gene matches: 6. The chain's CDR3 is CAWSYRGLENSPLHF. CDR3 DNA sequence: TGTGCCTGGAGTTACAGGGGGCTAGAGAATTCACCCCTCCACTTT.

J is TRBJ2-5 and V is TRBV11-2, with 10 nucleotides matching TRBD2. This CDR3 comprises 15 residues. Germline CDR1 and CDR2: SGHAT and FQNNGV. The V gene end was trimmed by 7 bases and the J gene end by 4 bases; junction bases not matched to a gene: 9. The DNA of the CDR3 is TGTGCCAGCAACGACATAGCGGGGGGCTTAGAGACCCAGTACTTC. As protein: CASNDIAGGLETQYF.

The DNA for the CDR3 is TGTGCCATCCAGTTCCTAGCGGGAGAGGTCGGGTGGCGAACTCATAATGAGCAGTTCTTC. It specifies CAIQFLAGEVGWRTHNEQFF. J is TRBJ2-1 and V is TRBV6-4, with 10 bases matching TRBD2. The CDR3 has 20 residues. V shed 10 bases, J shed 7 bases, and the junction held 28 bases outside the gene matches. Germline CDR1 and CDR2: MRHNA and SNTAGT.

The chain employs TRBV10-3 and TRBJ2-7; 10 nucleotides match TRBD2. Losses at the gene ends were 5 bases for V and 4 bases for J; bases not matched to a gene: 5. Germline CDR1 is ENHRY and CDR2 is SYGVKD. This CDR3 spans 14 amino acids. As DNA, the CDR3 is TGTGCCATCAGTACCGGGACTAGCGTTTACGAGCAGTACTTC. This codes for CAISTGTSVYEQYF.

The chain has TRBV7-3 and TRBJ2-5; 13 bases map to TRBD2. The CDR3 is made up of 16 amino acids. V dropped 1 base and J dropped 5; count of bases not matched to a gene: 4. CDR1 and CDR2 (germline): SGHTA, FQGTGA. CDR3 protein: CASSLIGLAGEETQYF. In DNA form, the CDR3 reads TGTGCCAGCAGCTTAATTGGACTAGCGGGGGAGGAGACCCAGTACTTC. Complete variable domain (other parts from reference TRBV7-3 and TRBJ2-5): GAGVSQTPSNKVTEKGKYVELRCDPISGHTALYWYRQSLGQGPEFLIYFQGTGAADDSGLPNDRFFAVRPEGSVSTLKIQRTERGDSAVYLCASSLIGLAGEETQYFGPGTRLLVL.

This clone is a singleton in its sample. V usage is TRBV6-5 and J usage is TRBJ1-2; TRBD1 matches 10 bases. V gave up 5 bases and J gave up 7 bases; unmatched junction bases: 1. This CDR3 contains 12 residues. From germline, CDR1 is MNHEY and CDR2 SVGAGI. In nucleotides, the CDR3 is TGTGCCAGCAGTAGACAGGGGGCTGGCTACACCTTC. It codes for CASSRQGAGYTF.

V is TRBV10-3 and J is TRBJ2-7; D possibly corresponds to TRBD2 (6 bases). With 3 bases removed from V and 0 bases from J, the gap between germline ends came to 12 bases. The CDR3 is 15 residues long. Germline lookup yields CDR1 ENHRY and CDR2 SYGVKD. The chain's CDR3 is CAISEGGAGSYEQYF. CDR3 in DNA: TGTGCCATCAGTGAAGGAGGGGCCGGCTCCTACGAGCAGTACTTC.